The rows below give T cell receptor beta chains drawn from one sample of a study of graft-versus-host responses after intestinal transplantation. The protocol was immunoSEQ multiplex PCR, while the TCRdb copy is restricted to in-frame clones and leaves out a portion. This sample yields 35,000 to 45,000 clones, of which approximately 89% are seen a single time; less than 8.5% belongs to the top ten. The sample consisted of PBMCs, taken roughly 270 days after transplant. These TCRs come from a human patient who received an intestinal transplant, so some T cells may come from the graft donor. CDR3s include the opening cysteine and the closing phenylalanine or tryptophan. Fields, in order: clone size, V gene, CDR3 protein. Clone size, where shown, is once, few, many, or a class for clones that have expanded.

clone_size: NA
v_call: TRBV29-1
cdr3_aa: CSVENGGPVDEQYF

clone_size: once
v_call: TRBV16
cdr3_aa: CASSLPHIDQPQHF

clone_size: NA
v_call: TRBV2
cdr3_aa: CASIRDRDHNEQFF

clone_size: NA
v_call: TRBV18
cdr3_aa: CASSPKAGTEVDTQYF

clone_size: NA
v_call: TRBV6-1
cdr3_aa: CASSPFLFKGEQYF

clone_size: NA
v_call: TRBV4-1
cdr3_aa: CASSHQGQVYNEQYF

clone_size: NA
v_call: TRBV6-1
cdr3_aa: CASSPLWGTQPQHF

clone_size: NA
v_call: TRBV10-3
cdr3_aa: CATQTGEYSNQPQHF

clone_size: NA
v_call: TRBV12-2
cdr3_aa: CASREGGGLGRPNYGYTF

clone_size: once
v_call: TRBV15
cdr3_aa: CATSRGRGADTEAFF

clone_size: NA
v_call: TRBV9
cdr3_aa: CASSVLAGGTGDTQYF

clone_size: NA
v_call: TRBV7-9
cdr3_aa: CASSFLGQADSPLHF

clone_size: NA
v_call: TRBV10-3
cdr3_aa: CAISEIGGPDEQYF

clone_size: NA
v_call: TRBV5-1
cdr3_aa: CASSLVALAGVDEQFF

clone_size: NA
v_call: TRBV7-9
cdr3_aa: CASSPRGRDTQYF

clone_size: NA
v_call: TRBV11-2
cdr3_aa: CASSLVVPQRLYEQYF

clone_size: NA
v_call: TRBV18
cdr3_aa: CASSPGGAYNEQFF

clone_size: NA
v_call: TRBV6-1
cdr3_aa: CASSDPGTGYTDTQYF

clone_size: NA
v_call: TRBV14
cdr3_aa: CASSQALGWRNTGELFF

clone_size: NA
v_call: TRBV6-5
cdr3_aa: CASTQGAHGNTIYF

clone_size: once
v_call: TRBV6-1
cdr3_aa: CASSEGANQPQHF

clone_size: once
v_call: TRBV5-1
cdr3_aa: CASSLASGETQYF

clone_size: once
v_call: TRBV9
cdr3_aa: CASSVEGWGETQYF

clone_size: once
v_call: TRBV5-1
cdr3_aa: CASSPTEAYGYTF